One T cell receptor beta chain is described in this entry. Its recognized antigen is unknown. No base quality values were provided; no much bigger clone lies one nucleotide off. This sample is part of a study of technical replicates of blood from several donors (dated by TCRdb to 2016 to 2017). Libraries were built with the immunoSEQ multiplex PCR assay. TCRdb provides this immuneACCESS table in a form limited to in-frame rearrangements. Some clones are lacking; in checked studies, under half of them reflect an unresolved V gene, and why the rest are absent is not known. The sample data list about 69,000 clones, and about 90% of these were observed just once. The ten largest clones take up 3.5% to 5% of the sample. The germline V gene gives CDR1 as SGHTA and CDR2 as FQGNSA. Trimming removed 0 bases from V and 4 bases from J, leaving 11 bases between the germline ends. The CDR3 holds 15 amino acids from the cysteine to the phenylalanine. Only the CDR3 part of the read is kept: 45 bases, read in frame from the first base.

This sequence uses TRBV7-2 and TRBJ2-3, with a weak D call of TRBD2 (7 bases match). Sequenced material: PBMCs. This sequence was found in a human donor in good health. Some clones in this sample may be carry-over from other donors' samples. The encoded CDR3 is CASSLAGGAPDTQYF. The nucleotide sequence is TGTGCCAGCAGCTTAGCGGGGGGGGCCCCAGATACGCAGTATTTT.